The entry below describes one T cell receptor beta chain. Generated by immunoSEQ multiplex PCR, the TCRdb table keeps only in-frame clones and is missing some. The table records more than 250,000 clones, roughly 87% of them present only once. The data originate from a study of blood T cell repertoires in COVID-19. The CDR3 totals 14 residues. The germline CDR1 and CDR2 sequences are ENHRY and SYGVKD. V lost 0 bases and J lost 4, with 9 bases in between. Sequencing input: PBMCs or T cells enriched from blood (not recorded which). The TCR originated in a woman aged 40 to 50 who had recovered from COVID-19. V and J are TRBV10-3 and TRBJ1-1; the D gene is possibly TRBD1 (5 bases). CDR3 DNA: TGTGCCATCAGTGAGTCTGCAGGGCCCACTGAAGCTTTCTTT. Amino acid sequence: CAISESAGPTEAFF.